This T cell receptor beta chain was captured by sequencing in a study of post-analysis software for immune sequencing data. General observations from the study: The five TRBV segments detected at higher frequency in patients than in controls included TRBV5-6, TRBV5-1 and TRBV20-1.

Presence of unique molecular identifiers characterized the TCR beta cDNA libraries. TCRdb ran MiXCR on the PCR reads and lists one entry per CDR3 protein. Here the sample spans roughly 400,000 distinct CDR3 sequences, 39% being singletons. Trimming at V came to 7 bases and at J to 2 bases, leaving 7 bases not matched to a gene. The CDR3 extends over 15 amino acids. CDR1 is MNHEY and CDR2 is SVGAGI in the germline V gene. This clonotype was seen a handful of times. Its target is unknown. The material sequenced was blood. The J gene is TRBJ2-3, the V gene TRBV6-5, with 9 bases fitting TRBD1. The receptor was isolated from a girl aged 2 to 10 with multiple sclerosis. This chain's CDR3 is CASNQGQGTTDTQYF. CDR3 bases: TGTGCCAGCAATCAAGGACAGGGGACCACAGATACGCAGTATTTT.